The 15 T cell receptor beta chains below come from one sample, sequenced in a study of cytotoxic CD8 clonotypes in ibrutinib-treated CLL. The assay was immunoSEQ multiplex PCR, and TCRdb's table has in-frame clones only and misses some. The profile shows over 30,000 clones, 65% to 70% of them singletons. This specimen consisted of PBMCs, obtained at disease progression, from a patient treated with ibrutinib. These receptors originate from a human donor with chronic lymphocytic leukemia.

The chain is built from TRBV9 and TRBJ2-3; 14 nucleotides align to TRBD2. Germline V gene sequence: CDR1 SGDLS, CDR2 YYNGEE. Trimming at V came to 3 bases and at J to 4 bases, leaving 4 bases not matched to a gene. The CDR3 consists of 16 residues. In DNA, the CDR3 is TGTGCCAGCAGCGCAACGACTAGCGGGAGGGCAGATACGCAGTATTTT. This sequence encodes CASSATTSGRADTQYF.

The rearrangement uses TRBV19 and TRBJ1-6, with D maybe TRBD1 (6 bases). The germline V gene has CDR1 LNHDA and CDR2 SQIVND (reference sequence). Trimming pared 7 bases from V and 7 bases from J, leaving 11 bases between. CDR3 length: 13 residues. The CDR3 nucleotides read TGTGCCAGTACAACCCAGGGGAATTCACCCCTCCACTTT. Translation: CASTTQGNSPLHF.

The rearrangement links TRBV30 to TRBJ2-6; 9 bases line up with TRBD1. CDR1 is GTSNPN and CDR2 is SVGIG in the germline V gene (reference sequence). The V gene end was trimmed by 4 bases and the J gene end by 5 bases; junction bases not matched to a gene: 6. The CDR3 length is 15 residues. CDR3 in DNA: TGTGCCTGGACCCTGGACAGGGGCTGGGCCAACGTCCTGACTTTC. It codes for CAWTLDRGWANVLTF.

This clone was picked up one time. The chain links TRBV5-4 to TRBJ2-2; 12 nucleotides match TRBD2. The CDR3 is 15 amino acids. Germline V lookup: CDR1 SGHNT, CDR2 YYREEE (reference sequence). Losses at the gene ends were 0 bases for V and 6 bases for J; bases not matched to a gene: 0. CDR3 protein: CASSLGLAGAGELFF. CDR3 nucleotides: TGTGCCAGCAGCTTGGGACTAGCGGGAGCCGGGGAGCTGTTTTTT.

V gene TRBV7-3 combines with J gene TRBJ2-7; 7 bases are shared with TRBD1. Germline loops: CDR1 SGHTA, CDR2 FQGTGA. The CDR3 contains 14 residues. Losses at the gene ends were 3 bases for V and 0 bases for J; bases not matched to a gene: 2. The CDR3 DNA follows: TGTGCCAGCAGCTTGACAGGGAGCTCCTACGAGCAGTACTTC. It codes for CASSLTGSSYEQYF.

The V and J genes are TRBV7-8 and TRBJ2-7, with D hard to call. V lost 5 bases and J 3 bases, leaving 8 bases between the germline ends. CDR1 is SGHVS, CDR2 FQNEAQ, per germline. This CDR3 contains 12 residues. This CDR3 reads CASSVTGYEQYF. The CDR3 DNA reads TGTGCCAGCAGCGTTACTGGCTACGAGCAGTACTTC.

This clone was detected a few times. One junction end does not reproduce the germline sequence, and a read error may be involved. J is TRBJ2-3 and V is TRBV7-7; unclear D gene. Per the germline V gene, CDR1 is SSHAT and CDR2 is FNYEAQ (reference sequence). CDR3 length equals 13 residues. The CDR3 spells CASSLDAADTQYF. The CDR3 bases are TGTGCTAGCAGCTTAGATGCGGCAGATACGCAGTATTTT. Full variable domain (remainder filled in from reference TRBV7-7 and TRBJ2-3): GAGVSQSPRYKVTKRGQDVTLRCDPISSHATLYWYQQALGQGPEFLTYFNYEAQPDKSGLPSDRFSAERPEGSISTLTIQRTEQRDSAMYRCASSLDAADTQYFGPGTRLTVL.

CDR3 sequence (DNA): TGTGCCAGCAGCCCCGGGACAGGGGTCTACGAGCAGTACTTC. It codes for CASSPGTGVYEQYF. The rearrangement uses TRBV7-9 and TRBJ2-7; 10 nucleotides agree with TRBD1. Germline V gene data show CDR1 as SEHNR and CDR2 as FQNEAQ (reference sequence). The ends lost 5 bases at V and 3 bases at J; junction bases unmatched: 4. The CDR3 runs to 14 residues.

This clone was detected a few times. The J gene is TRBJ1-5, the V gene TRBV19; TRBD1 matches at 8 bases. CDR1 and CDR2 from the germline V gene are LNHDA and SQIVND (reference sequence). J gave up 6 bases and V 11 bases, and 12 bases lay outside the gene matches. This CDR3 region has 14 residues. The CDR3 DNA follows: TGTGCCTCCTTCCGGACAGGGACGAGTCAGCCCCAGCATTTT. Its protein is CASFRTGTSQPQHF.

The chain uses TRBV5-6 and TRBJ1-2; maybe TRBD1 (5 bases). CDR3 length equals 15 residues. Looked up from germline, CDR1 is SGHDT and CDR2 is YYEEEE. Trimming cost V 4 bases and J 3 bases, with 16 bases left between them. CDR3 DNA: TGTGCCAGCAGCGGGGGACGGGGGACGGACTATGGCTACACCTTC. This codes for CASSGGRGTDYGYTF.

This rearrangement joins TRBV5-6 to TRBJ1-5; D remains unclear. Between the trimmed V and J ends, which lost 5 bases and 2 bases, there was a span of 11 bases. Per germline, CDR1 SGHDT and CDR2 YYEEEE. The CDR3 has 14 amino acids. This CDR3 reads CASRDSQGNQPQHF. The DNA for the CDR3 is TGTGCCAGCAGGGATTCACAAGGCAATCAGCCCCAGCATTTT.

This clone was seen only a few times. The rearrangement uses TRBV7-2 and TRBJ2-5, with D tentatively TRBD2 (6 bases). V gave up 5 bases and J gave up 5 bases, with 12 bases separating them. Germline assignment: CDR1 SGHTA and CDR2 FQGNSA. The CDR3 is 13 residues long. CDR3 amino acids: CASSPEGPETQYF. The CDR3 DNA follows: TGTGCCAGCAGCCCGGAGGGCCCGGAGACCCAGTACTTC.

This clone was detected only a few times. This chain uses TRBV5-1 with TRBJ2-5, with D possibly TRBD1 on 6 matching bases. Trimming shortened V by 2 bases and J by 5 bases, and 10 bases separated the two germline ends. The CDR3 has 13 residues. Germline V gene sequence: CDR1 SGHRS, CDR2 YFSETQ. The CDR3 here is CASSLTGSETQYF. The CDR3 bases are TGCGCCAGCAGCTTAACAGGGAGTGAGACCCAGTACTTC.

The V call is TRBV29-1, the J call TRBJ1-1; tentatively, D is TRBD1 (6 bases). The V gene lost 6 bases and the J gene lost 1 base, with 15 bases spanning the gap. The germline CDR1 and CDR2 sequences are SQVTM and ANQGSEA. CDR3 length: 14 residues. The CDR3 protein is CSVERGWGNTEAFF. The CDR3 nucleotides are TGCAGCGTCGAAAGGGGGTGGGGGAACACTGAAGCTTTCTTT.

This clone was picked up a small number of times. The genes are TRBV15 and TRBJ2-5; no reliable D call. The CDR3 extends over 15 amino acids. The V end lost 2 bases, the J end lost 4 bases, and 14 bases lay between the germline ends. CDR1 LNHNV and CDR2 YYDKDF come from the germline V gene (reference sequence). The CDR3 DNA reads as TGTGCCACCAGCAGATCCCTTTCGCTGGTAGAGACCCAGTACTTC. Translation gives CATSRSLSLVETQYF. Complete variable domain (other parts from reference TRBV15 and TRBJ2-5): DAMVIQNPRYQVTQFGKPVTLSCSQTLNHNVMYWYQQKSSQAPKLLFHYYDKDFNNEADTPDNFQSRRPNTSFCFLDIRSPGLGDTAMYLCATSRSLSLVETQYFGPGTRLLVL.